This T cell receptor beta chain was identified during a study of T cell responses to AZD1222 COVID-19 vaccine. CDR1 and CDR2 from the germline V gene are KGHSH and LQKENI. This CDR3 comprises 15 residues. V dropped 0 bases and J dropped 5; count of bases not matched to a gene: 3. The protocol was immunoSEQ multiplex PCR, while the TCRdb copy is restricted to in-frame clones and leaves out a portion. The sample shows approximately 89,000 clones, about 93% of them seen only once. The source material was peripheral blood, sampled 28 days after the second AZD1222 dose. The source is an adult who received the AZD1222 COVID-19 vaccine. The rearrangement links TRBV18 to TRBJ2-3, with 9 bases identical to TRBD2. The CDR3 DNA is TGTGCCAGCTCACCACCAAGCGGGAGGAAAGATACGCAGTATTTT. Protein product: CASSPPSGRKDTQYF.